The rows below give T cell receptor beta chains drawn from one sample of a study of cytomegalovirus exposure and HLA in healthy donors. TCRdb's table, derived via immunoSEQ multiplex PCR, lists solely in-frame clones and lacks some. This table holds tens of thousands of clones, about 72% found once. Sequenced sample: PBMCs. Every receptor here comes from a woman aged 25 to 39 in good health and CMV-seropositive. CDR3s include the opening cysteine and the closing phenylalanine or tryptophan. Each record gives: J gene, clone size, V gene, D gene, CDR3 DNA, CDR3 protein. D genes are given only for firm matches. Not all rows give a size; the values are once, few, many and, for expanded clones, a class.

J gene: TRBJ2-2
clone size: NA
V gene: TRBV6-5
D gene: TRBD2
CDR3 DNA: TGTGCCAGCAGTTACACGCTAGCGGCGAACACCGGGGAGCTGTTTTTT
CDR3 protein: CASSYTLAANTGELFF

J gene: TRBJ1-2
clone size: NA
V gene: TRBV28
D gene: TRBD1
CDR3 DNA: TGTGCCAGCAGCCAGGACAGGACTTATGGCTACACCTTC
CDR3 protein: CASSQDRTYGYTF

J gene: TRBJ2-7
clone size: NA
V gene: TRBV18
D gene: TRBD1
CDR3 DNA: TGTGCCAGCTCACCCACAGGGGACCCCTCCTACGAGCAGTACTTC
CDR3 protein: CASSPTGDPSYEQYF

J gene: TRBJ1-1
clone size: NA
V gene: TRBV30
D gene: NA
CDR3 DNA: TGTGCCTGGAGTGGACAGCTGAACACTGAAGCTTTCTTT
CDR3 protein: CAWSGQLNTEAFF

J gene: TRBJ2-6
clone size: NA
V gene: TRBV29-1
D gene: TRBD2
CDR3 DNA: TGCAGCGTTGTGACGGGAGGAGAACCTGGGGCCAACGTCCTGACTTTC
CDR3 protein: CSVVTGGEPGANVLTF

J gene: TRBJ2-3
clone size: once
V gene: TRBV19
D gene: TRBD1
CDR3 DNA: TGTGCCAGTAGTATAGTAGGCCAGGGGGCCGGTACGCAGTATTTT
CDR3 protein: CASSIVGQGAGTQYF

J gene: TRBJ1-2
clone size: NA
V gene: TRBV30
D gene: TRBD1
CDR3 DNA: TGTGCCTGGAGCGATGCAGGGGGGAGGAACTATGGCTACACCTTC
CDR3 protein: CAWSDAGGRNYGYTF

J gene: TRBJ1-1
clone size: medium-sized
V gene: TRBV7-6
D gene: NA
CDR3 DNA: TGTGCCAGCAGCTTAGCGTCGGACACTGAAGCTTTCTTT
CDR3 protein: CASSLASDTEAFF

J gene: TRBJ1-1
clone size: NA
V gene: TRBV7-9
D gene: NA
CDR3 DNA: TGTGCCAGCAGCCCCTGGGGCATGAACACTGAAGCTTTCTTT
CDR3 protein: CASSPWGMNTEAFF

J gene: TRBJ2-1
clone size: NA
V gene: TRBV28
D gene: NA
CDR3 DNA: TGTGCCAGCAGACCGGGACTCACCTACAATGAGCAGTTCTTC
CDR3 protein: CASRPGLTYNEQFF

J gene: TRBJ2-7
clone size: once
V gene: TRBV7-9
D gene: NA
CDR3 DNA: TGTGCCAGCAGCTCCTCCAGGACAGAGTACGAGCAGTACTTC
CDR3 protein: CASSSSRTEYEQYF

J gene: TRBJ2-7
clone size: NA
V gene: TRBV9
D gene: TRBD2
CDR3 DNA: TGTGCCAGCAGCGTAGGAACGGGAGGGCCCAACGAGCAGTACTTC
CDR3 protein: CASSVGTGGPNEQYF

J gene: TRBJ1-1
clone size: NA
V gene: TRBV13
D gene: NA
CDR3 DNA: TGTGCCAGCAGCTTAAGGGGGGGGTACACTGAAGCTTTCTTT
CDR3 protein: CASSLRGGYTEAFF

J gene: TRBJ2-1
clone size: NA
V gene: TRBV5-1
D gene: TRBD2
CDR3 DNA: TGCGCCAGCAGCTTCTACACCAGCGGGAGGGCCAATGAGCAGTTCTTC
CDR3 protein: CASSFYTSGRANEQFF

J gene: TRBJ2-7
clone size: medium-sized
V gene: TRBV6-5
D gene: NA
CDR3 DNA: TGTGCCAGCAGTTACGGGGGAGGGGGTTACGAGCAGTACTTC
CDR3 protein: CASSYGGGGYEQYF

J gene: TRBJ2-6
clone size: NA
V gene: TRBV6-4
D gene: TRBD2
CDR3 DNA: TGTGCCAGCAGTATAGCGGGCCGCTCTGGGGCCAACGTCCTGACTTTC
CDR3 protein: CASSIAGRSGANVLTF